This T cell receptor (beta chain) was found in a study of cytomegalovirus exposure and HLA in healthy donors. Points from the study as a whole: A later analysis showed TCR association rates differing by HLA locus, peaking at DRB1 and lowest at HLA-C. Available immune exposure information covered CMV serostatus only. Being indistinguishable, some V segments were excluded, TRBV6-2 and TRBV6-3 among them.

The PCR used 60 Vbeta and 13 Jbeta primers. The method was immunoSEQ multiplex PCR; TCRdb's version includes in-frame clones alone and lacks a portion of them. The sample lists approximately 190,000 clones, 73% occurring once. The CDR3 is 15 residues long. Trimming shortened V by 4 bases and J by 2 bases, and 13 bases separated the two germline ends. In germline, CDR1 is LGHNA, CDR2 YNFKEQ. This clone turned up a few times. The antigen is undetermined. The sample was PBMCs. The J gene is TRBJ2-3, the V gene TRBV4-2, with D perhaps TRBD1 (5 bases). The source of this sequence is a woman under 40 in good health and CMV-seronegative. In DNA, the CDR3 is TGTGCCAGCAGCCGAGCAGGGTCCTTCACAGATACGCAGTATTTT. It encodes CASSRAGSFTDTQYF.